These 31 T cell receptor beta chains share one sample of origin, sequenced in a study of T cell responses to AZD1222 COVID-19 vaccine. The method was immunoSEQ multiplex PCR; TCRdb's version includes in-frame clones alone and lacks a portion of them. The sample shows 80,000 to 130,000 clones, roughly nine tenths of them seen only once. This sample comprised peripheral blood, obtained on day 0 of AZD1222 vaccination. All receptors derive from an adult in good health.

The chain employs TRBV7-9 and TRBJ1-3, with 10 bases matching TRBD1. Germline V CDR1 and CDR2: SEHNR, FQNEAQ (reference sequence). The CDR3 runs 19 residues. V was clipped by 2 bases and J by 0 bases; unmatched bases: 10. The CDR3 nucleotides are TGTGCCAGCAGCTTAAATATGATCGGGACAGGGGCCTCTGGAAACACCATATATTTT. Encoded protein: CASSLNMIGTGASGNTIYF.

In its sample, this clone was seen a few times. The J gene is TRBJ2-7, the V gene TRBV4-1; perhaps TRBD2 as D (5 bases). This CDR3 spans 13 amino acids. V was pared by 2 bases and J by 6 bases, with 11 bases between. CDR1 is MGHRA and CDR2 is YSYEKL in the germline V gene. The CDR3 DNA reads as TGCGCCAGCAGCCAACCGTACGGGATCGAGCAGTACTTC. Protein sequence: CASSQPYGIEQYF.

The DNA for the CDR3 is TGTGCCAGCAGCCAAGTACAGGGGGGCTACGAGCAGTACTTC. Amino acids: CASSQVQGGYEQYF. The rearrangement joins TRBV3-1 (or the pseudogene TRBV3-2) to TRBJ2-7; TRBD1 agrees at 8 bases. The trim removed 1 base at V and 3 bases at J, leaving 2 bases unmatched. Germline CDR1 reads LGHDT; CDR2 reads YNNKEL (reference sequence). The CDR3 is made up of 14 amino acids.

This chain connects TRBV3-1 (or the pseudogene TRBV3-2) to TRBJ2-2; D tentatively fits TRBD1 or TRBD2 (5 bases each). CDR3 length: 18 amino acids. Trimming pared 0 bases from V and 4 bases from J, leaving 18 bases between. Germline V CDR1 and CDR2: LGHDT, YNNKEL (reference sequence). Written as DNA, the CDR3 is TGTGCCAGCAGCCAAGAGGGGGTGGCCCTTATACCCACCGGGGAGCTGTTTTTT. Translating it yields CASSQEGVALIPTGELFF.

The chain is built from TRBV5-1 and TRBJ2-3; D is perhaps TRBD1 (6 bases). Trimming shortened V by 4 bases and J by 0 bases, and 15 bases separated the two germline ends. Germline V lookup: CDR1 SGHRS, CDR2 YFSETQ. The CDR3 covers 16 residues. In DNA form, the CDR3 reads TGCGCCAGCAGCCTAGCCGGACAGCTTAGCACAGATACGCAGTATTTT. It is translated as CASSLAGQLSTDTQYF. The whole variable domain, filled in from reference TRBV5-1 and TRBJ2-3, reads KAGVTQTPRYLIKTRGQQVTLSCSPISGHRSVSWYQQTPGQGLQFLFEYFSETQRNKGNFPGRFSGRQFSNSRSEMNVSTLELGDSALYLCASSLAGQLSTDTQYFGPGTRLTVL.

V usage is TRBV30 and J usage is TRBJ1-2; D ambiguous. Germline V gene lookup returns CDR1 GTSNPN and CDR2 SVGIG (reference sequence). CDR3 size: 13 residues. Between the trimmed V and J ends, which lost 1 base and 2 bases, there was a span of 8 bases. CDR3 loop: CAWSDLRNYGYTF. CDR3 sequence (DNA): TGTGCCTGGAGTGACCTGAGGAACTATGGCTACACCTTC. Drawing the rest from reference TRBV30 and TRBJ1-2, the complete variable domain is SQTIHQWPATLVQPVGSPLSLECTVEGTSNPNLYWYRQAAGRGLQLLFYSVGIGQISSEVPQNLSASRPQDRQFILSSKKLLLSDSGFYLCAWSDLRNYGYTFGSGTRLTVV.

The CDR3: CASSLGYTGRSGYTF. CDR3 coding DNA: TGTGCCAGCAGCTTGGGGTACACAGGGCGAAGCGGCTACACCTTC. The chain has TRBV5-6 and TRBJ1-2, with a possible D match to TRBD1 (6 bases). Trimming stripped 0 bases from V and 8 bases from J, with 17 bases between. Germline V gives CDR1 SGHDT, CDR2 YYEEEE. The CDR3 totals 15 residues.

The chain uses TRBV6-5 and TRBJ1-3; D is unresolved. V lost 8 bases to trimming and J lost 2 bases, with 16 bases between them. The CDR3 consists of 15 residues. Germline CDR1 MNHEY, CDR2 SVGAGI. In nucleotides, the CDR3 is TGTGCCAGCCCTCCAGGAAGGGCAGCTGGAAACACCATATATTTT. Its protein product is CASPPGRAAGNTIYF.

The chain uses TRBV29-1 and TRBJ1-2, with D perhaps matching TRBD1 (6 bases). The CDR3 consists of 14 residues. V was cut by 3 bases and J by 2 bases, with 13 bases left in between. Looked up from germline, CDR1 is SQVTM and CDR2 is ANQGSEA. The DNA of the CDR3 is TGCAGCGTTGATAGGGGGGTAGAAAACTATGGCTACACCTTC. It codes for CSVDRGVENYGYTF.

The V call is TRBV4-2, the J call TRBJ2-2, with a possible D match to TRBD2 (5 bases). With 4 bases removed from V and 3 bases from J, the gap between germline ends came to 12 bases. CDR3 length: 15 residues. The germline gives CDR1 LGHNA, CDR2 YNFKEQ. As DNA, the CDR3 is TGTGCCAGCAGCCTGAGCGAGGGAGACACCGGGGAGCTGTTTTTT. It yields the protein CASSLSEGDTGELFF.

The chain carries TRBV7-2 and TRBJ2-1; the D call may be TRBD1 or TRBD2 (6 bases each). This CDR3 region has 15 residues. V was pared by 5 bases and J by 3 bases, with 14 bases between. Germline assignment: CDR1 SGHTA and CDR2 FQGNSA. The CDR3 DNA follows: TGTGCCAGCAGCCTAGACGGAGGGGGCTACAATGAGCAGTTCTTC. Encoded protein: CASSLDGGGYNEQFF.

The rearrangement uses TRBV25-1 and TRBJ2-2; D assignment may be TRBD1 or TRBD2 (6 bases each). Germline loops: CDR1 MGHDK, CDR2 SYGVNS. The V end was cut by 8 bases, the J end by 7 bases, with 17 bases between. The CDR3 is made up of 14 amino acids. CDR3 residues: CASGRGGGGGELFF. For the CDR3, the DNA is TGTGCCAGCGGCAGAGGGGGAGGAGGCGGGGAGCTGTTTTTT.

This clone was detected a few times. This chain joins TRBV19 and TRBJ1-5; D is uncertain. From germline, CDR1 is LNHDA and CDR2 SQIVND (reference sequence). The CDR3 length is 13 residues. Trimming took off 9 bases at V and 2 bases at J, with 11 bases between the two ends. CDR3 nucleotides: TGTGCCAGGAGAGTATACGGCAATCAGCCCCAGCATTTT. Translating it yields CARRVYGNQPQHF.

The gene calls are TRBV9 and TRBJ2-1; a weak D match, TRBD2 (6 bases). Trimming removed 2 bases at V and 6 bases at J, with 15 bases between. Per the germline V gene, CDR1 is SGDLS and CDR2 is YYNGEE. CDR3 length equals 15 residues. The CDR3 loop is CASSVLRDSSNEQFF. The CDR3 nucleotides read TGTGCCAGCAGCGTCTTAAGGGACTCAAGCAATGAGCAGTTCTTC.

The chain links TRBV28 to TRBJ2-7, with D perhaps matching TRBD2 (5 bases). CDR1 is MDHEN, CDR2 SYDVKM, per germline. This CDR3 comprises 16 residues. Trimming pared 4 bases from V and 6 bases from J, leaving 22 bases between. The CDR3 bases are TGTGCCAGCAGTTCGGCCGGAGGCCACAAGGAAGGCGAGCAGTACTTC. Protein sequence: CASSSAGGHKEGEQYF.

CDR3: CASSSTGHEKLFF. The CDR3 region has the DNA TGTGCCAGCAGTTCAACAGGGCATGAAAAACTGTTTTTT. The chain carries TRBV6-5 and TRBJ1-4, with a weak D call TRBD1 (6 bases). Germline values: CDR1 MNHEY, CDR2 SVGAGI. This CDR3 spans 13 amino acids. Trimming shortened V by 4 bases and J by 6 bases, and 9 bases separated the two germline ends.

This rearrangement joins TRBV7-9 to TRBJ1-5, with D maybe TRBD1 (6 bases). V shed 5 bases and J shed 5 bases, with 13 bases lying between them. CDR3 length: 14 amino acids. Germline V CDR1 and CDR2: SEHNR, FQNEAQ (reference sequence). The CDR3 DNA reads as TGTGCCAGCAGCCGGGGGGGGCCGGATCAGCCCCAGCATTTT. Its translation is CASSRGGPDQPQHF.

This clone was seen a handful of times. The chain combines TRBV11-3 with TRBJ1-3, with D tentatively TRBD1 (6 bases). The CDR3 is 16 amino acids. V was clipped by 2 bases and J by 4 bases, with 15 bases between them. Germline V gene lookup returns CDR1 SGHNT and CDR2 YENEEA. The CDR3 DNA reads TGTGCCAGCAGCTTACAATACGGGGGCGCCGGAAACACCATATATTTT. This codes for CASSLQYGGAGNTIYF.

The J gene is TRBJ2-1, the V gene TRBV6-1, with 7 nucleotides matching TRBD2. V lost 1 base, J lost 5 bases, and 5 bases stayed unmatched. The CDR3 sequence is 15 residues long. Per the germline V gene, CDR1 is MNHNS and CDR2 is SASEGT. As DNA, the CDR3 is TGTGCCAGCAGTGAAGATACAGCGGGAAACAATGAGCAGTTCTTC. It encodes CASSEDTAGNNEQFF.

J is TRBJ2-7 and V is TRBV4-2; perhaps TRBD1 as D (6 bases). This CDR3 comprises 14 residues. V lost 4 bases and J 3 bases, leaving 13 bases between the germline ends. Germline values: CDR1 LGHNA, CDR2 YNFKEQ. The CDR3 here is CASSPMDSDYEQYF. Here the CDR3 DNA reads TGTGCCAGCAGCCCCATGGACAGTGACTACGAGCAGTACTTC.

This sequence joins TRBV5-1 and TRBJ2-6; D ambiguous. The germline V gene has CDR1 SGHRS and CDR2 YFSETQ. This CDR3 has 15 residues. Trimming removed 0 bases from V and 4 bases from J, with 8 bases in between. CDR3 nucleotides: TGCGCCAGCAGCTTGGGATGGGAAGGGGCCAACGTCCTGACTTTC. Amino acids: CASSLGWEGANVLTF.

This chain joins TRBV2 and TRBJ1-2, with D hard to call. Germline V gene data show CDR1 as SNHLY and CDR2 as FYNNEI. This CDR3 is 14 amino acids long. Trimming shortened V by 2 bases and J by 5 bases, and 12 bases separated the two germline ends. CDR3 bases: TGTGCCAGCAGTGAAACGATGGTACTATATGGCTACACCTTC. It is translated as CASSETMVLYGYTF.

This sequence joins TRBV7-2 and TRBJ1-2; 9 bases are shared with TRBD1. Germline V lookup: CDR1 SGHTA, CDR2 FQGNSA. This CDR3 is 13 amino acids long. V trimming: 6 bases; J trimming: 7 bases; junction bases outside the gene matches: 6. The CDR3 region is CASSYRGLGGYTF. The DNA of the CDR3 is TGTGCCAGCAGTTACAGGGGGCTCGGTGGCTACACCTTC. The full variable domain, completed using reference TRBV7-2 and TRBJ1-2, is GAGVSQSPSNKVTEKGKDVELRCDPISGHTALYWYRQSLGQGLEFLIYFQGNSAPDKSGLPSDRFSAERTGGSVSTLTIQRTQQEDSAVYLCASSYRGLGGYTFGSGTRLTVV.

The chain couples TRBV18 to TRBJ1-6; D perhaps matches TRBD1 (5 bases). In germline, CDR1 is KGHSH, CDR2 LQKENI. V was cut by 6 bases and J by 7 bases, with 16 bases left in between. The CDR3 runs to 15 residues. The CDR3 DNA sequence: TGTGCCAGCTCTTCGGACAACAGGAGAAATTCACCCCTCCACTTT. Protein sequence: CASSSDNRRNSPLHF.

A single count supports this clone. The J gene is TRBJ1-3, the V gene TRBV6-6; D not resolved. The V and J ends lost 2 bases and 0 bases respectively, with 8 bases between them. Germline CDR1 and CDR2: MNHNY and SVGAGI (reference sequence). The CDR3 covers 15 residues. CDR3 sequence: CASSYADYSGNTIYF. Here the CDR3 DNA reads TGTGCCAGCAGTTACGCGGACTACTCTGGAAACACCATATATTTT.

This rearrangement joins TRBV18 to TRBJ1-5; 7 bases align to TRBD1. The V gene end was trimmed by 2 bases and the J gene end by 3 bases; junction bases not matched to a gene: 1. Per the germline V gene, CDR1 is KGHSH and CDR2 is LQKENI. The CDR3 length is 14 residues. The CDR3 loop reads CASSPGQANQPQHF. CDR3 bases: TGTGCCAGCTCACCAGGACAGGCCAATCAGCCCCAGCATTTT.

Of note for this clone: The same CDR3 also results from other DNA sequences found in this sample. The V gene is TRBV28, the J gene TRBJ1-2, with 8 bases identical to TRBD1. Trimming removed 2 bases from V and 5 bases from J; junction bases left unmatched: 1. This CDR3 region has 13 residues. CDR1 is MDHEN, CDR2 SYDVKM, per germline. The CDR3 DNA is TGTGCCAGCAGTTTAAACAGGGGGTATGGCTACACCTTC. Its translation is CASSLNRGYGYTF.

CDR3 loop: CATSDSWTYEQYF. CDR3 nucleotide sequence: TGTGCCACCAGTGATTCCTGGACCTACGAGCAGTACTTC. The rearrangement uses TRBV24-1 and TRBJ2-7; no clear D. The CDR3 sequence is 13 residues long. Germline V gives CDR1 KGHDR, CDR2 SFDVKD. Trimming pared 2 bases from V and 2 bases from J, leaving 6 bases between.

The chain joins TRBV5-4 to TRBJ2-5; unclear D gene. CDR1 SGHNT and CDR2 YYREEE come from the germline V gene (reference sequence). This CDR3 is built from 14 residues. Between the trimmed V and J ends, which lost 2 bases and 7 bases, there was a span of 15 bases. The CDR3 loop reads CASSFRPTGGTQYF. Written as DNA, the CDR3 is TGTGCCAGCAGCTTTAGGCCGACCGGTGGGACCCAGTACTTC.

The rearrangement links TRBV4-2 to TRBJ2-3; the match to TRBD1 covers 8 bases. There are 19 residues in the CDR3. Germline CDR1 reads LGHNA; CDR2 reads YNFKEQ. V shed 5 bases, J shed 2 bases, and the junction held 18 bases outside the gene matches. DNA for the CDR3: TGTGCCAGCAGCTCATACAAGATGGGAACAGGGGGTGTCACAGATACGCAGTATTTT. Amino acid sequence: CASSSYKMGTGGVTDTQYF.

The rearrangement links TRBV29-1 to TRBJ2-3; 7 positions match TRBD1. V was pared by 6 bases and J by 2 bases, with 5 bases of the junction left unmatched. Germline V CDR1 and CDR2: SQVTM, ANQGSEA. The CDR3 totals 13 residues. CDR3 sequence: CSVYRGDTDTQYF. The CDR3 DNA follows: TGCAGCGTCTACAGGGGAGACACAGATACGCAGTATTTT.